This T cell receptor beta chain was identified during a study of cytomegalovirus exposure and HLA in healthy donors. Study summary: Early release data held about 85 million unique TCRs from HLA-typed donors. Study findings and constraints: Several V segments, TRBV6-2 and TRBV6-3 among them, could not be told apart and were dropped.

The V gene's germline CDR1 is SGHDN and CDR2 FVKESK. V lost 4 bases and J 2 bases, leaving 4 bases between the germline ends. The CDR3 spans 12 residues. PCR involved 60 Vbeta and 13 Jbeta primers. Only in-frame clones appear in the TCRdb table, and some are missing; sequencing was by immunoSEQ multiplex PCR. The sample lists about 140,000 clones, around 75% occurring once. About this clone: What it binds is not known.

The TCR sequence derives from a man between 35 and 55 years old in good health and CMV-seronegative. This chain links TRBV14 with TRBJ2-3; D gene ambiguous. Source material: PBMCs. The CDR3 DNA is TGTGCCAGCAGCCCGTCCACAGATACGCAGTATTTT. This sequence encodes CASSPSTDTQYF.